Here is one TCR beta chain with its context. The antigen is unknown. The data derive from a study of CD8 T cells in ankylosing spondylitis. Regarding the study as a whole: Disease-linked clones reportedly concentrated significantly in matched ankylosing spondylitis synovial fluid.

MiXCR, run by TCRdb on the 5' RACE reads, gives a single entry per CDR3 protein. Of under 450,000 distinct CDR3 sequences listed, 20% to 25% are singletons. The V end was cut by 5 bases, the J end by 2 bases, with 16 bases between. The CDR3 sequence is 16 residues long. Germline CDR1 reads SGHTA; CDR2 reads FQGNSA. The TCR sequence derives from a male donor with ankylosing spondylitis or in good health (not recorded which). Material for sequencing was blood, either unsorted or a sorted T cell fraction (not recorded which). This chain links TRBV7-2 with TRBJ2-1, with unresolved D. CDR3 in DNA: TGTGCCAGCAGCGTAGATGGGGTCGGCCCCTACAATGAGCAGTTCTTC. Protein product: CASSVDGVGPYNEQFF.